These 20 T cell receptor beta chains originate from one sample sequenced in a study of T cells expressing NK-cell markers. TCRdb re-called the 5' RACE reads and gives one entry per CDR3 protein, without DNA. The data show 300,000 to 500,000 distinct CDR3 sequences, and the top ten clones hold about 10%. Sequencing used blood T cells: a sorted CD56 or NKG2C T cell subset, CD4+ or CD8+ T cells, or bulk PBMC T cells (not recorded which). These receptors were obtained from a woman aged 45-65 years in good health.

V and J are TRBV12-5 and TRBJ2-1; TCRdb names TRBD2, which stays unverified in the absence of DNA. Germline CDR1 LGHNT, CDR2 FRNRAP. The CDR3 totals 18 residues. Here the CDR3 reads CASGLATGAASSYNEQFF. The whole variable domain, filled in from reference TRBV12-5 and TRBJ2-1, reads DARVTQTPRHKVTEMGQEVTMRCQPILGHNTVFWYRQTMMQGLELLAYFRNRAPLDDSGMPKDRFSAEMPDATLATLKIQPSEPRDSAVYFCASGLATGAASSYNEQFFGPGTRLTVL.

The chain couples TRBV11-2 to TRBJ2-3; there is no DNA to check the TCRdb D call of TRBD2. The germline V gene encodes CDR1 SGHAT and CDR2 FQNNGV. This CDR3 contains 16 residues. CDR3 amino acids: CASSLGTSGKSDTQYF.

The rearrangement links TRBV5-1 to TRBJ2-3; absent DNA, TCRdb's TRBD2 call cannot be checked. This CDR3 is 15 amino acids long. Germline assignment: CDR1 SGHRS and CDR2 YFSETQ. CDR3 region: CASTRFREGADTQYF.

This chain uses TRBV2 with TRBJ2-2. The germline V gene has CDR1 SNHLY and CDR2 FYNNEI. The CDR3 spans 13 residues. CDR3 in amino acids: CARAGKEAGELFF.

The chain joins TRBV24-1 to TRBJ2-1; TCRdb lists TRBD2, though no DNA is available to test this call. The CDR3 runs to 17 residues. Germline V gene sequence: CDR1 KGHDR, CDR2 SFDVKD. Here the CDR3 reads CATSDPPSSGSYNEQFF.

The chain carries TRBV20-1 and TRBJ2-3; TCRdb gives TRBD2 as the D gene, but with no DNA this cannot be confirmed. From germline, CDR1 is DFQATT and CDR2 SNEGSKA (reference sequence). This CDR3 contains 17 residues. The CDR3 is CSARWLAGPSRTDTQYF.

The rearrangement joins TRBV12-3 or TRBV12-4 to TRBJ1-5; TCRdb gives TRBD1 as the D gene, but with no DNA this cannot be confirmed. The CDR3 has 17 amino acids. The CDR3 sequence: CASSLDRGLWADQPQHF.

The chain couples TRBV5-1 to TRBJ2-6. The CDR3 runs to 18 residues. Germline loops: CDR1 SGHRS, CDR2 YFSETQ. CDR3 in amino acids: CASSLRSQAFTGANVLTF.

The chain uses TRBV4-1 and TRBJ2-1; TCRdb selects TRBD2, and the lack of DNA leaves this call unchecked. The CDR3 is made up of 19 amino acids. Germline CDR1 and CDR2: MGHRA and YSYEKL. The CDR3 protein is CASSQLASGGNEGRFEQFF.

The V gene is TRBV12-3 or TRBV12-4, the J gene TRBJ2-1; TCRdb designates TRBD2, a call that cannot be tested without DNA. CDR3 size: 11 residues. CDR3 protein: CASSFSSRPFF.

The chain has TRBV29-1 and TRBJ2-1; TCRdb proposes TRBD1, but this gene call is untestable without DNA. Germline assignment: CDR1 SQVTM and CDR2 ANQGSEA. This CDR3 spans 13 amino acids. This CDR3 is CSVGLMGLNEQFF.

The chain carries TRBV3-1 and TRBJ2-1; the D gene TCRdb calls, TRBD2, cannot be checked with no DNA. CDR3 length: 16 residues. Germline CDR1 reads LGHDT; CDR2 reads YNNKEL (reference sequence). The CDR3 region is CASSQGIAGALPEQFF.

The chain carries TRBV12-3 or TRBV12-4 and TRBJ1-5; TCRdb's D call, TRBD1, is unchecked because there is no DNA. This CDR3 has 17 amino acids. CDR3 region: CASSLAIGRGHTQPQHF.

The J gene is TRBJ1-5, the V gene TRBV27; lacking DNA, the TRBD1 call made by TCRdb goes unchecked. The CDR3 has 15 residues. Germline V gene lookup returns CDR1 MNHEY and CDR2 SMNVEV (reference sequence). The CDR3: CASSFGQGRDQPQHF.

This rearrangement joins TRBV5-1 to TRBJ2-2; TCRdb indicates TRBD2, and absent DNA this call remains unverified. From germline, CDR1 is SGHRS and CDR2 YFSETQ. CDR3 length: 16 amino acids. CDR3 sequence: CASSLSGGIRTGELFF.

This sequence joins TRBV5-5 and TRBJ1-3. This CDR3 contains 15 residues. The germline gives CDR1 SGHKS, CDR2 YYEKEE (reference sequence). CDR3 protein: CASSFGGNSGNTIYF. Full variable domain (rest looked up from reference TRBV5-5 and TRBJ1-3): DAGVTQSPTHLIKTRGQQVTLRCSPISGHKSVSWYQQVLGQGPQFIFQYYEKEERGRGNFPDRFSARQFPNYSSELNVNALLLGDSALYLCASSFGGNSGNTIYFGEGSWLTVV.

V is TRBV12-3 or TRBV12-4 and J is TRBJ1-5. The CDR3 covers 16 residues. The CDR3 loop reads CASSLQGSSGNQPQHF.

This chain connects TRBV30 to TRBJ2-1; TCRdb's D call of TRBD1 is untestable without DNA. This CDR3 is built from 14 residues. The germline V gene encodes CDR1 GTSNPN and CDR2 SVGIG (reference sequence). This CDR3 is CAWSPGAQRSEQFF.

V usage is TRBV19 and J usage is TRBJ1-1. From germline, CDR1 is LNHDA and CDR2 SQIVND (reference sequence). The CDR3 has 13 amino acids. The CDR3 region is CASSIRENTEAFF.

V and J are TRBV6-5 and TRBJ2-1; TCRdb selects TRBD2, and the lack of DNA leaves this call unchecked. This CDR3 has 14 residues. The germline CDR1 and CDR2 sequences are MNHEY and SVGAGI. The CDR3 region is CASSWTSSYNEQFF.